This entry lists 26 T cell receptor beta chains sequenced from one sample in a study of human T cells and chemical hapten exposure. The time point was: patch test 2, 6 weeks after DPC sensitization. Treatment meaning: therapeutic diphenylcyclopropenone sensitization with weekly scalp DPC. TCRdb reprocessed the RACE reads via MiXCR and lists one record per CDR3 protein. The table lists tens of thousands of distinct CDR3 sequences, about 9.4% of them singletons. The sample here was whole blood, taken in connection with sensitization to the hapten diphenylcyclopropenone (DPC). The receptors come from a woman aged 25 to 39 with alopecia areata. Some clones in this sample may be carry-over from other donors' samples.

Here the CDR3 DNA reads TGTGCCAGCAGTTACGGAACAGATACGCAGTATTTT. It is translated as CASSYGTDTQYF. V gene TRBV6-2 or TRBV6-3 combines with J gene TRBJ2-3; D remains unclear. CDR1 and CDR2 (germline): MNHEY, SVGEGT. V dropped 2 bases and J dropped 3 bases, with 3 bases sitting between them. This CDR3 contains 12 residues.

The rearrangement joins TRBV5-4 to TRBJ2-1; D is perhaps TRBD1 (6 bases). The V gene's germline CDR1 is SGHNT and CDR2 YYREEE (reference sequence). V lost 3 bases and J 6 bases, leaving 10 bases between the germline ends. This CDR3 is built from 13 residues. In DNA, the CDR3 is TGTGCCAGCAGCTCGGACAGCGTCAATGAGCAGTTCTTC. Translation: CASSSDSVNEQFF.

This clonotype was recorded at least ten times. The rearrangement joins TRBV28 to TRBJ1-1; D is unresolved. V was pared by 9 bases and J by 1 base, with 15 bases between. Per germline, CDR1 MDHEN and CDR2 SYDVKM. The CDR3 is 14 residues long. The CDR3 coding sequence is TGTGCCAGTTTTTTGGGGTGGCGGAACACTGAAGCTTTCTTT. It translates to CASFLGWRNTEAFF.

In its sample, this clonotype was seen many times. The V and J genes are TRBV28 and TRBJ2-3; TRBD2 matches 7 bases. The CDR3 contains 18 residues. After removal of 6 bases from V and 3 bases from J, the junction contained 18 bases not matched to a gene. Germline CDR1 reads MDHEN; CDR2 reads SYDVKM. Here the CDR3 reads CASSATSREAGETDTQYF. Written as DNA, the CDR3 is TGTGCCAGCAGCGCGACCTCCCGGGAGGCGGGAGAGACAGATACGCAGTATTTT.

The genes are TRBV6-2 or TRBV6-3 and TRBJ2-7, with 7 positions matching TRBD1. The CDR3 extends over 13 amino acids. The germline V gene encodes CDR1 MNHEY and CDR2 SVGEGT. After removal of 7 bases from V and 2 bases from J, the junction contained 5 bases not matched to a gene. CDR3 region: CASKRDSAYEQYF. The DNA of the CDR3 is TGTGCCAGCAAGAGGGACAGTGCCTACGAGCAGTACTTC.

This clonotype appeared a few times. The chain links TRBV4-2 to TRBJ2-3, with D perhaps matching TRBD2 (6 bases). V was shortened by 1 base and J by 6 bases, with 8 bases between the two germline ends. CDR3 length: 13 amino acids. CDR1 and CDR2 (germline): LGHNA, YNFKEQ. The chain's CDR3 is CASSQALADTQYF. CDR3 DNA sequence: TGTGCCAGCAGCCAAGCACTAGCTGATACGCAGTATTTT.

The gene calls are TRBV12-3 or TRBV12-4 and TRBJ1-1; no clear D. Trimming removed 8 bases from V and 1 base from J, with 11 bases in between. The CDR3 has 13 residues. CDR3 loop: CASSWGGNTEAFF. CDR3 bases: TGTGCCAGCTCCTGGGGAGGGAACACTGAAGCTTTCTTT.

This clonotype showed up many times. The genes are TRBV9 and TRBJ2-3; D is unclear. From germline, CDR1 is SGDLS and CDR2 YYNGEE. The CDR3 covers 15 residues. V was clipped by 3 bases and J by 3 bases, with 14 bases between them. CDR3 loop: CASSAQGVRTDTQYF. The CDR3 bases are TGTGCCAGCAGCGCCCAAGGAGTTAGAACAGATACGCAGTATTTT. Using reference TRBV9 and TRBJ2-3 for the parts outside the CDR3, the full variable domain is DSGVTQTPKHLITATGQRVTLRCSPRSGDLSVYWYQQSLDQGLQFLIQYYNGEERAKGNILERFSAQQFPDLHSELNLSSLELGDSALYFCASSAQGVRTDTQYFGPGTRLTVL.

This clonotype was detected many times. This rearrangement joins TRBV6-5 to TRBJ2-5; 7 nucleotides line up with TRBD2. V trimming: 5 bases; J trimming: 3 bases; junction bases outside the gene matches: 15. CDR3 length: 17 residues. CDR1 and CDR2 from the germline V gene are MNHEY and SVGAGI. The CDR3 loop is CASSSPRGPSGKETQYF. Here the CDR3 DNA reads TGTGCCAGCAGTAGCCCCCGAGGGCCTAGCGGCAAAGAGACCCAGTACTTC.

About this clonotype: A read error may explain this, as a much larger clone is one base away. The J gene is TRBJ2-7, the V gene TRBV7-2; D is possibly TRBD2 (5 bases). The CDR3 sequence is 14 residues long. CDR1 is SGHTA, CDR2 FQGNSA, per germline. CDR3 amino acids: CVSSARTGFYEQYF. The CDR3 DNA is TGTGTCAGCAGCGCCAGGACTGGGTTCTACGAGCAGTACTTC.

This clonotype was detected many times. The V gene is TRBV4-2, the J gene TRBJ2-3; 8 nucleotides agree with TRBD2. The ends lost 0 bases at V and 3 bases at J; junction bases unmatched: 14. Germline V gives CDR1 LGHNA, CDR2 YNFKEQ. The CDR3 has 19 residues. For the CDR3, the DNA is TGTGCCAGCAGCCAAGACGCGGCCCGCGGACAGCGGGAGACAGATACGCAGTATTTT. Residues: CASSQDAARGQRETDTQYF.

In its sample, this clonotype was seen many times. The chain employs TRBV11-2 and TRBJ1-2; perhaps TRBD1 as D (5 bases). This CDR3 has 14 amino acids. Looked up from germline, CDR1 is SGHAT and CDR2 is FQNNGV. The V end was cut by 5 bases, the J end by 0 bases, with 10 bases between. The CDR3 nucleotides are TGTGCCAGCAGCCCGGACACTCCTAACTATGGCTACACCTTC. Residues: CASSPDTPNYGYTF.

This clonotype was seen repeatedly, ten times or more. The chain links TRBV18 to TRBJ2-1; D gene uncertain. V was pared by 0 bases and J by 6 bases, with 9 bases between. There are 14 residues in the CDR3. Germline assignment: CDR1 KGHSH and CDR2 LQKENI. CDR3 DNA sequence: TGTGCCAGCTCACCACCTTCTAGTAGCAATGAGCAGTTCTTC. Translated, it gives CASSPPSSSNEQFF.

At least ten counts were recorded for this clonotype. The V and J genes are TRBV28 and TRBJ2-3, with TRBD2 identical over 7 bases. Germline V lookup: CDR1 MDHEN, CDR2 SYDVKM. This CDR3 has 16 residues. The J segment lost 0 bases and the V segment lost 6 bases, leaving 9 bases of the junction unmatched. CDR3 sequence (DNA): TGTGCCAGCAGCCCACCCTGGGGGGGGAGCACAGATACGCAGTATTTT. This encodes CASSPPWGGSTDTQYF.

This clonotype was observed a single time. A much larger clone is a single base away; this may be a read error. The chain links TRBV10-2 to TRBJ1-5; possibly TRBD1 for D (5 bases). The V and J ends lost 9 bases and 0 bases respectively, with 21 bases between them. The CDR3 loop spans 17 amino acids. CDR1 and CDR2 (germline): WSHSY, SAAADI. The CDR3 coding sequence is TGCGCCAGGAGACCGGAACAGGAACCCAATAGCAATCAGCCCCAGCATTTT. It is translated as CARRPEQEPNSNQPQHF.

This clonotype has just one count. The chain links TRBV28 to TRBJ1-2; 8 bases are a match to TRBD1. The CDR3 covers 13 residues. Germline V gives CDR1 MDHEN, CDR2 SYDVKM. V was clipped by 6 bases and J by 8 bases; unmatched bases: 8. As DNA, the CDR3 is TGTGCCAGCAGCCCATCGACAGGGGAAGGCTACACCTTC. Residues: CASSPSTGEGYTF.

This clonotype was seen more than once but under ten times. The J gene is TRBJ2-3, the V gene TRBV6-1, with a weak D call TRBD2 (5 bases). This CDR3 has 14 residues. V dropped 4 bases and J dropped 5 bases, with 13 bases sitting between them. Germline CDR1 MNHNS, CDR2 SASEGT. CDR3 sequence reads: CASSAGGRGDTQYF. CDR3 DNA sequence: TGTGCCAGCAGTGCAGGTGGTCGGGGAGATACGCAGTATTTT.

This clonotype was seen many times. The chain has TRBV6-2 or TRBV6-3 and TRBJ1-1; 7 positions match TRBD1. Trimming took 3 bases from V and 7 from J; bases not matched to a gene: 8. This CDR3 has 14 residues. Germline V gene data show CDR1 as MNHEY and CDR2 as SVGEGT. This CDR3 reads CASSYKSQGGEAFF. The CDR3 DNA follows: TGTGCCAGCAGTTATAAGTCCCAGGGGGGTGAAGCTTTCTTT.

This clonotype was picked up one time. The genes are TRBV9 and TRBJ1-2; D is possibly TRBD1 (6 bases). V was pared by 5 bases and J by 3 bases, with 20 bases between. The length of the CDR3 is 16 residues. Germline lookup yields CDR1 SGDLS and CDR2 YYNGEE. CDR3 loop: CASSPLEQGPYYGYTF. In nucleotides, the CDR3 is TGTGCCAGCAGTCCTCTGGAGCAGGGGCCCTACTATGGCTACACCTTC.

This clonotype has only a few counts. The chain combines TRBV28 with TRBJ1-2; 10 nucleotides line up with TRBD1. The CDR3 is 12 amino acids. J was trimmed by 4 bases and V by 8 bases; bases with no gene match: 1. Germline assignment: CDR1 MDHEN and CDR2 SYDVKM. CDR3 loop: CASRQGAYGYTF. CDR3 nucleotide sequence: TGTGCCAGCCGACAGGGGGCCTATGGCTACACCTTC.

This clonotype was seen at least ten times. V usage is TRBV6-2 or TRBV6-3 and J usage is TRBJ2-1, with 10 nucleotides matching TRBD2. After removal of 6 bases from V and 3 bases from J, the junction contained 8 bases not matched to a gene. The V gene's germline CDR1 is MNHEY and CDR2 SVGEGT. The length of the CDR3 is 16 residues. The CDR3 DNA is TGTGCCAGCAGCCGAACTAGCGGGAAAGGCTACAATGAGCAGTTCTTC. Translating it yields CASSRTSGKGYNEQFF.

The sample holds many counts of this clonotype. The rearrangement joins TRBV30 to TRBJ1-5; no clear D. The germline V gene encodes CDR1 GTSNPN and CDR2 SVGIG (reference sequence). With 0 bases removed from V and 0 bases from J, the gap between germline ends came to 15 bases. CDR3 length equals 17 residues. CDR3 bases: TGTGCCTGGAGTGTAAGGAGAGAAGGCTATAGCAATCAGCCCCAGCATTTT. This codes for CAWSVRREGYSNQPQHF.

The chain uses TRBV5-1 and TRBJ1-2; tentative D call: TRBD1 (5 bases). The CDR3 consists of 14 residues. V was trimmed by 3 bases and J by 7 bases, leaving 16 bases between them. From germline, CDR1 is SGHRS and CDR2 YFSETQ. This CDR3 reads CASSSQGDSVGYTF. Written as DNA, the CDR3 is TGCGCCAGCAGCTCCCAGGGTGATTCGGTTGGCTACACCTTC.

The chain carries TRBV28 and TRBJ2-7; possibly TRBD2 for D (6 bases). Trimming cost V 10 bases and J 0 bases, with 13 bases left between them. The CDR3 length is 13 residues. Germline lookup yields CDR1 MDHEN and CDR2 SYDVKM. CDR3 region: CATGSPSSYEQYF. CDR3 DNA sequence: TGTGCCACCGGGAGCCCAAGCTCCTACGAGCAGTACTTC.

A note on this clonotype: A much larger clone is a single base away; this may be a read error. The V call is TRBV7-8, the J call TRBJ1-6; D is unresolved. Germline-derived CDR1 and CDR2 are SGHVS and FQNEAQ. This CDR3 region has 14 residues. CDR3 sequence reads: CASSLKGFNSLLHF. In DNA, the CDR3 is TGTGCCAGCAGCTTAAAGGGTTTTAATTCACTCCTCCACTTT.

The chain recombines TRBV11-3 with TRBJ2-3; D gene unclear. Germline V gene sequence: CDR1 SGHNT, CDR2 YENEEA. The V end lost 4 bases, the J end lost 7 bases, and 9 bases lay between the germline ends. The CDR3 has 12 amino acids. DNA for the CDR3: TGTGCCAGCAGCTCCGCGAGGTATACGCAGTATTTT. It yields the protein CASSSARYTQYF.